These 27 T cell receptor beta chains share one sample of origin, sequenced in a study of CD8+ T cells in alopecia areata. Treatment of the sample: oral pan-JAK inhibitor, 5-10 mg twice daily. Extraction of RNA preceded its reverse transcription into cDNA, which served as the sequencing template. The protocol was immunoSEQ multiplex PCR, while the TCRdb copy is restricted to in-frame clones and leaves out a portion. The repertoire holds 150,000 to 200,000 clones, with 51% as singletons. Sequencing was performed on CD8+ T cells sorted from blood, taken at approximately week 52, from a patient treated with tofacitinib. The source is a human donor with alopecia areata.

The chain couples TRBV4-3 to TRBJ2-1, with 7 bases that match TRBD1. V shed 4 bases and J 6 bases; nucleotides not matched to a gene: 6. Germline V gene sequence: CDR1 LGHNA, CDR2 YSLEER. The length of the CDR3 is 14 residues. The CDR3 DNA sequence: TGCGCCAGCAGCCCCCAGGCAGGGGGCAATGAGCAGTTCTTC. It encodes CASSPQAGGNEQFF.

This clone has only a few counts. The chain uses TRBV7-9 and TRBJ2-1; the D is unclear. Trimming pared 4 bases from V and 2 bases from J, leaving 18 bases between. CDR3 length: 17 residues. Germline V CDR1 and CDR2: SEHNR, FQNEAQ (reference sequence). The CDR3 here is CASSSPILMNTYNEQFF. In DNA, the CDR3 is TGTGCCAGCAGCTCTCCTATCTTAATGAATACCTACAATGAGCAGTTCTTC.

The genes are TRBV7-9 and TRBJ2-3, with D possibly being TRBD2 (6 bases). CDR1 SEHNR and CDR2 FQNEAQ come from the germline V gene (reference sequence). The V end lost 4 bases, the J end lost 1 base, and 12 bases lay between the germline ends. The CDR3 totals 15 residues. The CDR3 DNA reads TGTGCCAGCAGCTCGACTTGGGGGGGCACAGATACGCAGTATTTT. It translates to CASSSTWGGTDTQYF.

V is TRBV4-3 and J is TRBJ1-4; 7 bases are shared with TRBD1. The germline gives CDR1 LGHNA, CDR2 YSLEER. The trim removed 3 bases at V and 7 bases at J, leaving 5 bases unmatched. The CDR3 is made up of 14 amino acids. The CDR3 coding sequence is TGCGCCAGCAGCCATCTAGGGGGCGGTGAAAAACTGTTTTTT. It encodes CASSHLGGGEKLFF.

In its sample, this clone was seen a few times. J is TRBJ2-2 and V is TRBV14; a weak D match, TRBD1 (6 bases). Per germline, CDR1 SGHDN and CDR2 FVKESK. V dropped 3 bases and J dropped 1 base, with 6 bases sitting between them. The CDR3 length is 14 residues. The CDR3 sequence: CASSHRGNTGELFF. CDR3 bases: TGTGCCAGCAGCCACAGGGGGAACACCGGGGAGCTGTTTTTT.

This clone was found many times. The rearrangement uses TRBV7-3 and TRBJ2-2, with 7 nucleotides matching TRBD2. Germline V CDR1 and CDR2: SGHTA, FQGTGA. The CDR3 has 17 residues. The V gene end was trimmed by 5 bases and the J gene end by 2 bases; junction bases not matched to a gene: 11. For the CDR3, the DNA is TGTGCCAGCAGCCCCTCGCGTGCGGGGGTCAACACCGGGGAGCTGTTTTTT. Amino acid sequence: CASSPSRAGVNTGELFF.

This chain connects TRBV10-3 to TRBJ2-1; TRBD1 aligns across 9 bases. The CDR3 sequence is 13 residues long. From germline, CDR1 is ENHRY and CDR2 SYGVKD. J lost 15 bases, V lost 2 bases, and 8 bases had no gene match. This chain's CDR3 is CAISEGEGTGPFF. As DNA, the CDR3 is TGTGCCATCAGTGAGGGTGAGGGGACAGGGCCGTTCTTC.

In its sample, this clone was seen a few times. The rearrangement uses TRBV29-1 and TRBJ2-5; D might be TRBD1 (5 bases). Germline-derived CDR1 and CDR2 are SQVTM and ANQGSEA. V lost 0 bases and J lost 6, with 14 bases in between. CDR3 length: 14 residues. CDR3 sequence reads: CSVEDGAGQQTQYF. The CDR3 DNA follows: TGCAGCGTTGAAGATGGGGCAGGGCAGCAGACCCAGTACTTC.

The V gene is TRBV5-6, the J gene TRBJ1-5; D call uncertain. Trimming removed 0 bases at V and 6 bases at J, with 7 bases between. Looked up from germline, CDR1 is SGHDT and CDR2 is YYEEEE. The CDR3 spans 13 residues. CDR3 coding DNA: TGTGCCAGCAGCTTGGAATACGGTCAGCCCCAGCATTTT. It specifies CASSLEYGQPQHF.

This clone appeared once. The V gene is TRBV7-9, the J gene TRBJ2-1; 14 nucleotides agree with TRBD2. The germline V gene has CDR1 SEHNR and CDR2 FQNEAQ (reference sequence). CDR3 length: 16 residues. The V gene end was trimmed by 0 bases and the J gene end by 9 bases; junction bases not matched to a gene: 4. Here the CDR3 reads CASSLAGTSGGTEQFF. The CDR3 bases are TGTGCCAGCAGCTTAGCTGGGACTAGCGGGGGTACTGAGCAGTTCTTC.

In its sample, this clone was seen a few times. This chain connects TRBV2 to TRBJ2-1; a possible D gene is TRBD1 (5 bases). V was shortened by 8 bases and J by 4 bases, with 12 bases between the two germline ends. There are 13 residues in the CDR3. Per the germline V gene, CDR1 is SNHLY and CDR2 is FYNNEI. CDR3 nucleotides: TGTGCCAGCGGTGGGCAGGGATACAATGAGCAGTTCTTC. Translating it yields CASGGQGYNEQFF.

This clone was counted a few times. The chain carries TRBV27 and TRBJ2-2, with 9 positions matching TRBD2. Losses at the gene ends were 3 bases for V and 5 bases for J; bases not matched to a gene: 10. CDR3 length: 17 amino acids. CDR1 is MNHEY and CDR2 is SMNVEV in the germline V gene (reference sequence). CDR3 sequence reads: CASSFSPGLALTGELFF. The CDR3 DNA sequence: TGTGCCAGCAGTTTTTCCCCGGGACTAGCTTTAACCGGGGAGCTGTTTTTT.

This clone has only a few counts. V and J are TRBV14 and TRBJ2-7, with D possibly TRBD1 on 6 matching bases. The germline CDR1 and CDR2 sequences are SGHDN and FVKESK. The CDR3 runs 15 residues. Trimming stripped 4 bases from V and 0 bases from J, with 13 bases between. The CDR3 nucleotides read TGTGCCAGCAGCCCCCACAGGGCCTCCTCCTACGAGCAGTACTTC. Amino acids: CASSPHRASSYEQYF. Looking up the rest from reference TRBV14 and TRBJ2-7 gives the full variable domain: EAGVTQFPSHSVIEKGQTVTLRCDPISGHDNLYWYRRVMGKEIKFLLHFVKESKQDESGMPNNRFLAERTGGTYSTLKVQPAELEDSGVYFCASSPHRASSYEQYFGPGTRLTVT.

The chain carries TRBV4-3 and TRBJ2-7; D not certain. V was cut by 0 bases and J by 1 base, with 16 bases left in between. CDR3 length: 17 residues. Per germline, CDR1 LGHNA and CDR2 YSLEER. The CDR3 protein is CASSQDRNGIGSYEQYF. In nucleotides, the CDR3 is TGCGCCAGCAGCCAAGATCGGAACGGTATAGGGTCCTACGAGCAGTACTTC.

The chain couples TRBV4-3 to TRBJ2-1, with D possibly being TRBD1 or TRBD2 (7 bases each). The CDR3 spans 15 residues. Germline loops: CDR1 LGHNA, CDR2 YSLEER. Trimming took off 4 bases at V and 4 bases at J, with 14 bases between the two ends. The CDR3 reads CASSPQGEGYNEQFF. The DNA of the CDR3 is TGCGCCAGCAGCCCGCAGGGGGAGGGATACAATGAGCAGTTCTTC.

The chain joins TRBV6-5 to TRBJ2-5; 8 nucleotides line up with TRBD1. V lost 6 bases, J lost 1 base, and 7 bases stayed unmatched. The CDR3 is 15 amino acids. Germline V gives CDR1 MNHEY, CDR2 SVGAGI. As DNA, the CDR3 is TGTGCCAGCAGAGACGGGACAGGTTTCCAAGAGACCCAGTACTTC. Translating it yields CASRDGTGFQETQYF.

The CDR3 sequence is CASSRDEPYEQYF. In DNA form, the CDR3 reads TGTGCCAGCAGCCGGGATGAGCCCTACGAGCAGTACTTC. The rearrangement uses TRBV7-9 and TRBJ2-7; D perhaps matches TRBD2 (5 bases). The CDR3 is made up of 13 amino acids. Trimming removed 5 bases at V and 2 bases at J, with 10 bases between. Germline V gives CDR1 SEHNR, CDR2 FQNEAQ (reference sequence).

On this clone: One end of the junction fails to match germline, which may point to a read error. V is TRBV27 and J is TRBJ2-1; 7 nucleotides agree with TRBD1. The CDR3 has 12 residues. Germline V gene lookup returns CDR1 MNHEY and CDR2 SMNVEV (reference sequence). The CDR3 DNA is TGTGCCAGCCGTTTGAGGGGGCAGAGTCTGTTCTTC. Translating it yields CASRLRGQSLFF.

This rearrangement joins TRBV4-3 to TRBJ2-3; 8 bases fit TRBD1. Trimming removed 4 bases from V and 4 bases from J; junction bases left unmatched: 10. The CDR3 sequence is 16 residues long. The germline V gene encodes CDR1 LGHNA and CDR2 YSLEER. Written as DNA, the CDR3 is TGCGCCAGCAGCCTTTGGACAGGGAAAAGGGCAGATACGCAGTATTTT. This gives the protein CASSLWTGKRADTQYF.

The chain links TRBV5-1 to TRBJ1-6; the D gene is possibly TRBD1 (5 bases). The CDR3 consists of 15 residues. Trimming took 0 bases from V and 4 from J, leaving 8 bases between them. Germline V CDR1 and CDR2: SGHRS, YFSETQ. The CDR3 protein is CASSLDGGYNSPLHF. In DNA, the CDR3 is TGCGCCAGCAGCTTGGACGGGGGGTATAATTCACCCCTCCACTTT.

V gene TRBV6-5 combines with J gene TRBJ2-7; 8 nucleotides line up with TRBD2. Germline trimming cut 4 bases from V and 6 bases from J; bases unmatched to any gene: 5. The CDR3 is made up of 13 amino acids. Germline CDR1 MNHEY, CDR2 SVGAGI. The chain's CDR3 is CASSSGTRREQYF. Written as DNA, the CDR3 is TGTGCCAGCAGTTCCGGGACTAGACGCGAGCAGTACTTC.

This chain's CDR3 is CASSALGDLTGELFF. The CDR3 nucleotides are TGTGCCAGCAGTGCTTTAGGGGACCTCACCGGGGAGCTGTTTTTT. The J gene is TRBJ2-2, the V gene TRBV27, with D perhaps matching TRBD1 or TRBD2 (5 bases each). Trimming shortened V by 5 bases and J by 4 bases, and 14 bases separated the two germline ends. Germline V gives CDR1 MNHEY, CDR2 SMNVEV (reference sequence). CDR3 length: 15 residues.

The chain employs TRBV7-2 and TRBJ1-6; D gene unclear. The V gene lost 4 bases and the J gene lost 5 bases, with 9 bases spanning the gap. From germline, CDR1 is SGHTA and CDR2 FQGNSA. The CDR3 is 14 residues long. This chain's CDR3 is CASSYGSNNSPLHF. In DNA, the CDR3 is TGTGCCAGCAGCTACGGCAGTAATAATTCACCCCTCCACTTT.

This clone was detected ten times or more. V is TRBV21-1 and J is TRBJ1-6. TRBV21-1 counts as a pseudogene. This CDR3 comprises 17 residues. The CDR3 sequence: CASSRRGRQTYNSPLHF. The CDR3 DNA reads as TGTGCCAGCAGCCGGAGGGGACGCCAAACCTATAATTCACCCCTCCACTTT.

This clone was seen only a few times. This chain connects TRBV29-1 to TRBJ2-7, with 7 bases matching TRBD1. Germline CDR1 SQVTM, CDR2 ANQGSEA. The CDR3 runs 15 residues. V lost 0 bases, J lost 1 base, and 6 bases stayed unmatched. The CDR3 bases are TGCAGCGTTGAAGATGAGCAGGGGGATTCCTACGAGCAGTACTTC. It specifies CSVEDEQGDSYEQYF.

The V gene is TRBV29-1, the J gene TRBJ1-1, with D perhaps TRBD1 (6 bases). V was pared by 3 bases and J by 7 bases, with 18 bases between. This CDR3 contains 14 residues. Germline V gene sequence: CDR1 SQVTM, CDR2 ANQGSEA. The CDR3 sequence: CSVDPEDRNLEAFF. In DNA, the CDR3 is TGCAGCGTTGATCCCGAGGACAGAAACCTTGAAGCTTTCTTT.

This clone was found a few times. CDR3 nucleotides: TGTGCCTGGAGCGTAAACGGGAGGACAGGTTGGTACGAGCAGTACTTC. As protein: CAWSVNGRTGWYEQYF. The V call is TRBV30, the J call TRBJ2-7, with D possibly called TRBD1 or TRBD2 (7 bases each). The germline CDR1 and CDR2 sequences are GTSNPN and SVGIG (reference sequence). The CDR3 sequence is 16 residues long. V dropped 3 bases and J dropped 4 bases, with 22 bases sitting between them.